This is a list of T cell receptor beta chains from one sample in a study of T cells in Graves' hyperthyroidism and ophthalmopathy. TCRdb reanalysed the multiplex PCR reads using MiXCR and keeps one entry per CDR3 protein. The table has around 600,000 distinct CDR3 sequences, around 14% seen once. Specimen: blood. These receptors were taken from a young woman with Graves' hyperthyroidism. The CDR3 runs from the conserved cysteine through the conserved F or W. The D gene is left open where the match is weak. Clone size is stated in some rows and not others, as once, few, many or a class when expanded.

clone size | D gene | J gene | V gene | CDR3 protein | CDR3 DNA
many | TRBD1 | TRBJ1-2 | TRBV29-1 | CSVTGGSKYGYTF | TGCAGCGTTACAGGGGGTTCAAAATATGGCTACACCTTC
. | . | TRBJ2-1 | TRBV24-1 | CATSDAGTFYNEQFF | TGTGCCACCAGTGATGCCGGGACTTTTTACAATGAGCAGTTCTTC
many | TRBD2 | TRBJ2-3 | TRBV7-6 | CASSLSSGGDGADTQYF | TGTGCCAGCAGCTTATCTAGCGGGGGGGACGGGGCAGATACGCAGTATTTT
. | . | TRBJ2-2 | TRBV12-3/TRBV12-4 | CASSLILGAGELFF | TGTGCCAGCAGTTTGATCTTAGGCGCCGGGGAGCTGTTTTTT
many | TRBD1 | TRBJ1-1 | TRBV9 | CASSVGQGAMNTEAFF | TGTGCCAGCAGCGTAGGGCAGGGGGCCATGAACACTGAAGCTTTCTTT
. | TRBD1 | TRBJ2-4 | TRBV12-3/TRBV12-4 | CASSYQGAGIQYF | TGTGCCAGCAGTTACCAGGGGGCGGGCATTCAGTACTTC
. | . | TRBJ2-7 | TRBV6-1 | CASSEMWVGTYEQYF | TGTGCCAGCAGTGAAATGTGGGTAGGGACCTACGAGCAGTACTTC
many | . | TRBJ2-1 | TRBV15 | CATSRERGAAGHEQFF | TGTGCCACCAGCAGAGAGAGGGGTGCGGCGGGTCATGAGCAGTTCTTC
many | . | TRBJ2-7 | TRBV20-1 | CSVRPAGKSYEQYF | TGCAGTGTTCGACCCGCAGGGAAGTCCTACGAGCAGTACTTC
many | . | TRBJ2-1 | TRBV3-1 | CASSFPGHEQFF | TGTGCCAGCAGCTTCCCAGGACATGAGCAGTTCTTC
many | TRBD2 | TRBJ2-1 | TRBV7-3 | CASSPLAGLGNEQFF | TGTGCCAGCAGCCCCTTAGCGGGACTTGGCAATGAGCAGTTCTTC
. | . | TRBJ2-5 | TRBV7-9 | CATDPDYLQETQYF | TGTGCCACTGACCCGGACTACCTCCAAGAGACCCAGTACTTC
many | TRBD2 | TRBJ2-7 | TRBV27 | CASSQGLAGGPLTYEQYF | TGTGCCAGCAGCCAAGGACTAGCGGGAGGCCCCCTGACTTACGAGCAGTACTTC
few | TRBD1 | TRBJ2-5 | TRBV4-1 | CASSHSGGQETQYF | TGCGCCAGCAGCCACTCAGGGGGCCAAGAGACCCAGTACTTC
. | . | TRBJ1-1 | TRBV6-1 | CASKGTGTNTEAFF | TGTGCCAGCAAGGGAACAGGGACGAACACTGAAGCTTTCTTT
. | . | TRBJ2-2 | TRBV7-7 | CASSLNPSAGELFF | TGTGCCAGCAGCTTAAATCCGAGTGCCGGGGAGCTGTTTTTT
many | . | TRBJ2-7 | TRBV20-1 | CSARDAGYSYEQYF | TGCAGTGCTAGAGATGCGGGATACTCCTACGAGCAGTACTTC
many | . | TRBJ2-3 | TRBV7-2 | CASSLVGASTDTQYF | TGTGCCAGCAGCTTAGTAGGGGCTAGCACAGATACGCAGTATTTT
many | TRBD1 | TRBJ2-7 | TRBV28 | CASSSGGQTYEQYF | TGTGCCAGCAGTTCAGGGGGACAGACCTACGAGCAGTACTTC
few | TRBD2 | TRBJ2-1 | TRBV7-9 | CASSLRGLAGDNEQFF | TGTGCCAGCAGCTTACGAGGACTAGCGGGAGACAATGAGCAGTTCTTC
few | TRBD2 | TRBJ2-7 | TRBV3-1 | CASSQDGAGGYEQYF | TGTGCCAGCAGCCAAGACGGAGCGGGAGGCTACGAGCAGTACTTC
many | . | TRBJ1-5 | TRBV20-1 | CSAYQGGEQPQHF | TGCAGTGCTTATCAGGGCGGGGAGCAGCCCCAGCATTTT
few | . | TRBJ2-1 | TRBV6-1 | CASRSGDIYNEQFF | TGTGCCAGCAGATCGGGGGACATCTACAATGAGCAGTTCTTC
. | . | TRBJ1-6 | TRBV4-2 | CASSQDGGADVGSPLHF | TGTGCCAGCAGCCAAGATGGAGGGGCTGACGTAGGTTCACCCCTCCACTTT
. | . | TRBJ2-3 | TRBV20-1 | CSASGERTFLSTDTQYF | TGCAGTGCTAGCGGAGAGCGGACATTCTTAAGCACAGATACGCAGTATTTT
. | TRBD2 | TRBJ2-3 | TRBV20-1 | CSARVGTSGSTDTQYF | TGCAGTGCTAGAGTGGGGACTAGCGGCAGCACAGATACGCAGTATTTT
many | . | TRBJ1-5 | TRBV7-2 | CASSLSYRADQPQHF | TGTGCCAGCAGCTTATCTTACAGGGCTGATCAGCCCCAGCATTTT
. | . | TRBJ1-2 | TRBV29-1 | CSVGVGQDYGYTF | TGCAGCGTTGGTGTGGGGCAGGACTATGGCTACACCTTC
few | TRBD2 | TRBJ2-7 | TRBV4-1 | CASSPAGGPREQYF | TGCGCCAGCAGCCCAGCGGGAGGGCCCCGAGAGCAGTACTTC
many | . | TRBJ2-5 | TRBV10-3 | CAISEVETQYF | TGTGCCATCAGTGAGGTAGAGACCCAGTACTTC
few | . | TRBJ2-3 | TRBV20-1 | CSAPDTWGTDTQYF | TGCAGTGCCCCGGACACTTGGGGCACAGATACGCAGTATTTT
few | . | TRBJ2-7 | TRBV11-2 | CASQAGGGPAYEQYF | TGTGCCAGCCAAGCTGGAGGGGGCCCAGCCTACGAGCAGTACTTC
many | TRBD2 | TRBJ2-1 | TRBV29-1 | CSVEEGLGLAGVGNEQFF | TGCAGCGTTGAAGAAGGGTTAGGGCTAGCGGGAGTCGGCAATGAGCAGTTCTTC
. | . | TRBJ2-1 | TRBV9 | CASSPIGDPFDNEQFF | TGTGCCAGCAGCCCCATCGGGGACCCCTTTGATAATGAGCAGTTCTTC
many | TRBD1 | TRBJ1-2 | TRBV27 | CASSSLTGTGGANYGYTF | TGTGCCAGCAGTTCTCTCACCGGGACAGGGGGCGCGAACTATGGCTACACCTTC
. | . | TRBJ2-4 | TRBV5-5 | CASSLALDQNIQYF | TGTGCCAGCAGCTTGGCCCTAGACCAAAACATTCAGTACTTC
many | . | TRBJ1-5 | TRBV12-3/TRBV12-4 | CASSLGGARQPQHF | TGTGCCAGCAGTTTAGGAGGGGCGAGACAGCCCCAGCATTTT
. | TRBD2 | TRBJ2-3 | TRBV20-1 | CSAPPSGRTDTQYF | TGCAGTGCTCCCCCTAGCGGGAGAACAGATACGCAGTATTTT
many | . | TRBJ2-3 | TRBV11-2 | CASSLDKGGTSTDTQYF | TGTGCCAGCAGCTTAGATAAAGGCGGTACAAGCACAGATACGCAGTATTTT
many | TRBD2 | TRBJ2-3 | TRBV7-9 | CASSLPPGTSRTDTQYF | TGTGCCAGCAGCTTACCACCCGGGACTAGCAGGACAGATACGCAGTATTTT
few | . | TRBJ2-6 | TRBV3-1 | CASSQGRGQPGANVLTF | TGTGCCAGCAGCCAAGGAAGGGGTCAGCCCGGGGCCAACGTCCTGACTTTC
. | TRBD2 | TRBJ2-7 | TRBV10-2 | CASSQDGGALIGLAGGSYEQYF | TGTGCCAGCAGCCAAGATGGGGGAGCCCTCATCGGCCTAGCGGGAGGTTCGTACGAGCAGTACTTC
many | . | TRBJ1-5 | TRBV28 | CASSLRIKAQHF | TGTGCCAGCAGTTTAAGGATTAAGGCCCAGCATTTT